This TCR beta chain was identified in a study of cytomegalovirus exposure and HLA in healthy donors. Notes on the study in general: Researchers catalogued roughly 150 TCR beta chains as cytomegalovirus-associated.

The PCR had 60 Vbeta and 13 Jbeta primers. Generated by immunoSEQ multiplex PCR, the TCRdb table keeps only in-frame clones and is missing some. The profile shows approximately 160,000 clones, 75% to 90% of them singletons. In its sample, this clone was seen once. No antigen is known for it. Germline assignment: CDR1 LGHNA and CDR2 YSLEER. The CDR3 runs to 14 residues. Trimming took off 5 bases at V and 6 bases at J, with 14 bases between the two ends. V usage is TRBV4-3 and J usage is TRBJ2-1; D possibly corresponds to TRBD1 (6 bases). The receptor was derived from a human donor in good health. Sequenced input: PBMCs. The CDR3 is CASSSLTGGNEQFF. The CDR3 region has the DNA TGCGCCAGCAGCTCCCTGACAGGAGGCAATGAGCAGTTCTTC.